This entry concerns a single TCR beta chain. What it binds is unknown. This CDR3 comprises 14 residues. Per the germline V gene, CDR1 is SGHAT and CDR2 is FQNNGV. Trimming left V 1 base short and J 6 bases short, with 11 bases between. The data are from a study of cytomegalovirus exposure and HLA in healthy donors. Study results and caveats: TRBV6-2, TRBV6-3 and some other V segments were unresolvable in 87-base-pair reads. A later analysis reportedly found fewer N-insertions in an Asian-associated ancestry cluster than the approximately 730-donor mean.

The primer mix had 60 Vbeta and 13 Jbeta primers. Libraries were prepared by immunoSEQ multiplex PCR; TCRdb keeps only in-frame clonotypes and omits some of them. The profile covers about 130,000 clones, with over 60% appearing a single time and 1.9% taken by the ten largest. V gene TRBV11-2 combines with J gene TRBJ2-3, with a tentative D call TRBD2 (6 bases). The sequenced material came from PBMCs. The sequence was collected from a man aged 50-60 years in good health and CMV-seronegative. CDR3 DNA sequence: TGTGCCAGCAGCTTAGGCGGGGAGAGGGATACGCAGTATTTT. It specifies CASSLGGERDTQYF.